This entry lists 7 T cell receptor beta chains sequenced from one sample in a study of cytomegalovirus exposure and HLA in healthy donors. The study ran its PCR with 60 Vbeta and 13 Jbeta primers. Here immunoSEQ multiplex PCR was the method, and the copy in TCRdb shows in-frame clones only, minus some. Seen here are about 100,000 clones, approximately 73% observed once, and the top ten hold over 3.5%. Specimen: PBMCs. The receptor set was obtained from a woman between 50 and 59 years old in good health and CMV-seropositive.

The rearrangement uses TRBV30 and TRBJ1-6, with TRBD1 identical over 9 bases. Germline V CDR1 and CDR2: GTSNPN, SVGIG (reference sequence). Trimming cost V 2 bases and J 7 bases; bases outside gene matches: 3. The CDR3 contains 14 residues. CDR3 protein: CAWSPGTGNSPLHF. DNA of the CDR3: TGTGCCTGGAGTCCCGGGACAGGGAATTCACCCCTCCACTTT.

The chain uses TRBV5-5 and TRBJ2-7; the D is unclear. Trimming took off 0 bases at V and 2 bases at J, with 9 bases between the two ends. Germline values: CDR1 SGHKS, CDR2 YYEKEE (reference sequence). This CDR3 region has 14 residues. In DNA form, the CDR3 reads TGTGCCAGCAGCTTGGTCAGGAACACCTACGAGCAGTACTTC. Amino acid sequence: CASSLVRNTYEQYF.

The CDR3 region has the DNA TGTGCCAGCAGCTTGGCCGCGGGGGCTAGGACTGAAGCTTTCTTT. Translation: CASSLAAGARTEAFF. This chain uses TRBV5-6 with TRBJ1-1; D may be TRBD1 (6 bases). The CDR3 runs to 15 residues. V shed 0 bases and J shed 5 bases, with 14 bases lying between them. Germline V CDR1 and CDR2: SGHDT, YYEEEE.

The V call is TRBV28, the J call TRBJ2-7; 9 nucleotides match TRBD2. CDR1 MDHEN and CDR2 SYDVKM come from the germline V gene. Unmatched junction bases numbered 5, after V lost 5 bases and J lost 3 bases. The CDR3 covers 14 residues. For the CDR3, the DNA is TGTGCCAGCAGTACCGGGACTAGCCTCTACGAGCAGTACTTC. It is translated as CASSTGTSLYEQYF.

The V and J genes are TRBV6-5 and TRBJ1-4; 10 positions match TRBD1. J gave up 6 bases and V 5 bases, and 3 bases lay outside the gene matches. This CDR3 comprises 14 residues. Germline-derived CDR1 and CDR2 are MNHEY and SVGAGI. Here the CDR3 DNA reads TGTGCCAGCAGTCGGACAGGGGGAGATGAAAAACTGTTTTTT. This encodes CASSRTGGDEKLFF.

This clone was seen only a few times. The rearrangement uses TRBV30 and TRBJ1-1; D perhaps matches TRBD1 (6 bases). V was trimmed by 0 bases and J by 1 base, leaving 9 bases between them. Per germline, CDR1 GTSNPN and CDR2 SVGIG (reference sequence). CDR3 size: 14 residues. The CDR3 sequence: CAWSVRQENTEAFF. CDR3 nucleotides: TGTGCCTGGAGTGTACGACAGGAGAACACTGAAGCTTTCTTT.

The V gene is TRBV7-6, the J gene TRBJ2-7; 9 bases are a match to TRBD1. The CDR3 covers 15 residues. Trimming at V came to 1 base and at J to 6 bases, leaving 7 bases not matched to a gene. Looked up from germline, CDR1 is SGHVS and CDR2 is FNYEAQ. The CDR3 protein is CASSLGTGVRGEQYF. In nucleotides, the CDR3 is TGTGCCAGCAGCTTAGGGACAGGGGTCCGCGGCGAGCAGTACTTC.